The 26 T cell receptor beta chains given below trace back to one sample, sequenced in a study of T-cell reconstitution after alpha-beta-depleted transplantation in children. Using unique molecular identifiers, the investigators prepared the TCRbeta library. TCRdb re-analysed the PCR reads in MiXCR, keeping a single row per CDR3 protein. The sample shows some 400,000 distinct CDR3 sequences, over 20% of them seen only once. This specimen was PBMCs from the stem cell graft donor, taken from the stem cell graft. Source of these receptors: a human donor who donated a stem cell graft to a child with acute myeloid leukemia.

This chain joins TRBV7-6 and TRBJ1-5; TRBD1 might be the D (6 bases). The CDR3 loop spans 13 amino acids. Germline-derived CDR1 and CDR2 are SGHVS and FNYEAQ. With 1 base removed from V and 7 bases from J, the gap between germline ends came to 8 bases. The CDR3 DNA is TGTGCCAGCAGCTTAGGGGGGCAGCAGCCCCAGCATTTT. This sequence encodes CASSLGGQQPQHF.

This clonotype was recorded many times. The chain links TRBV29-1 to TRBJ2-7; 7 nucleotides align to TRBD2. Germline V lookup: CDR1 SQVTM, CDR2 ANQGSEA. V dropped 6 bases and J dropped 7; count of bases not matched to a gene: 15. The CDR3 length is 14 residues. The CDR3 protein is CSVAPGPWGGEQYF. CDR3 in DNA: TGCAGCGTGGCACCGGGACCATGGGGGGGAGAGCAGTACTTC.

The chain couples TRBV28 to TRBJ2-5, with 8 nucleotides matching TRBD2. In germline, CDR1 is MDHEN, CDR2 SYDVKM. Trimming cost V 6 bases and J 6 bases; bases outside gene matches: 9. The CDR3 length is 14 residues. CDR3 sequence (DNA): TGTGCCAGCAGCACCGGGGGGGGTTCGAAGACCCAGTACTTC. Its translation is CASSTGGGSKTQYF.

This chain uses TRBV24-1 with TRBJ2-3; 11 positions match TRBD1. Unmatched junction bases numbered 4, after V lost 1 base and J lost 5 bases. This CDR3 has 16 residues. Germline V gene sequence: CDR1 KGHDR, CDR2 SFDVKD. For the CDR3, the DNA is TGTGCCACCAGTGATTTCGGACAGGGGGCTGGAGATACGCAGTATTTT. It yields the protein CATSDFGQGAGDTQYF.

This clonotype was detected a few times. The rearrangement joins TRBV12-3 or TRBV12-4 to TRBJ2-5; the D gene is possibly TRBD2 (5 bases). This CDR3 contains 12 residues. The V and J ends lost 6 bases and 7 bases respectively, with 12 bases between them. The CDR3 DNA follows: TGTGCCAGCAGCCTCAACCGGGGGACCCAGTACTTC. Amino acid sequence: CASSLNRGTQYF.

The chain has TRBV12-3 or TRBV12-4 and TRBJ1-5; no firm D call. V dropped 8 bases and J dropped 6 bases, with 14 bases sitting between them. The CDR3 contains 13 residues. The CDR3 DNA is TGTGCCAGCGGCGAACTCGGGTCTCAGCCCCAGCATTTT. It encodes CASGELGSQPQHF.

A few counts support this clonotype. The V and J genes are TRBV20-1 and TRBJ2-1; TRBD2 aligns across 13 bases. The CDR3 length is 15 residues. J was trimmed by 3 bases and V by 6 bases; bases with no gene match: 5. The germline gives CDR1 DFQATT, CDR2 SNEGSKA (reference sequence). The CDR3: CSAPGLAGDYNEQFF. CDR3 bases: TGCAGTGCGCCCGGACTAGCGGGGGACTACAATGAGCAGTTCTTC.

This clonotype was counted at least ten times. The rearrangement joins TRBV12-3 or TRBV12-4 to TRBJ2-7, with 8 bases aligning to TRBD1. The CDR3 consists of 12 residues. Trimming cost V 5 bases and J 6 bases; bases outside gene matches: 3. CDR3 residues: CASSTDRGEQYF. The CDR3 DNA follows: TGTGCCAGCAGTACCGACAGGGGCGAGCAGTACTTC.

The chain has TRBV5-1 and TRBJ2-1, with 7 bases aligning to TRBD1. This CDR3 contains 14 residues. Trimming at V came to 4 bases and at J to 8 bases, leaving 9 bases not matched to a gene. CDR1 is SGHRS and CDR2 is YFSETQ in the germline V gene. The DNA of the CDR3 is TGCGCCAGCAGCAGGCAGGGGGAGTGGGATGAGCAGTTCTTC. Translation: CASSRQGEWDEQFF.

This clonotype was observed a handful of times. The V and J genes are TRBV7-9 and TRBJ2-1; 9 bases map to TRBD1. The trim removed 4 bases at V and 6 bases at J, leaving 4 bases unmatched. The CDR3 spans 14 residues. The germline V gene encodes CDR1 SEHNR and CDR2 FQNEAQ (reference sequence). CDR3 sequence reads: CASSSGTGINEQFF. As DNA, the CDR3 is TGTGCCAGCAGCTCCGGGACAGGGATCAATGAGCAGTTCTTC. Supplemented by reference TRBV7-9 and TRBJ2-1, the full variable domain reads DTGVSQNPRHKITKRGQNVTFRCDPISEHNRLYWYRQTLGQGPEFLTYFQNEAQLEKSRLLSDRFSAERPKGSFSTLEIQRTEQGDSAMYLCASSSGTGINEQFFGPGTRLTVL.

This clonotype was found a few times. The rearrangement links TRBV20-1 to TRBJ2-7, with 9 bases that match TRBD1. CDR1 and CDR2 from the germline V gene are DFQATT and SNEGSKA (reference sequence). The CDR3 covers 18 residues. V was clipped by 5 bases and J by 3 bases; unmatched bases: 20. Here the CDR3 DNA reads TGCAGTGCTCCTACCCTAAGGCCGGGACAGGGTTTGGTCTACGAGCAGTACTTC. This sequence encodes CSAPTLRPGQGLVYEQYF.

This clonotype was detected ten times or more. This sequence joins TRBV20-1 and TRBJ2-4; 10 positions match TRBD2. The trim removed 3 bases at V and 1 base at J, leaving 6 bases unmatched. The CDR3 loop spans 16 amino acids. CDR1 DFQATT and CDR2 SNEGSKA come from the germline V gene (reference sequence). CDR3 region: CSARSSGRGAKNIQYF. The CDR3 DNA is TGCAGTGCTAGGTCTAGCGGGAGAGGGGCCAAAAACATTCAGTACTTC.

This rearrangement joins TRBV20-1 to TRBJ2-1; TRBD2 is a possible D gene (6 bases). V dropped 4 bases and J dropped 0 bases, with 10 bases sitting between them. CDR1 and CDR2 (germline): DFQATT, SNEGSKA (reference sequence). CDR3 length equals 14 residues. CDR3 sequence: CSAIEGGSYNEQFF. The CDR3 coding sequence is TGCAGTGCTATTGAGGGAGGCTCCTACAATGAGCAGTTCTTC.

CDR3 in DNA: TGTGCCAGCAGCCAAGGCCTAGCGGGAGGGCCGAGCACAGATACGCAGTATTTT. Its translation: CASSQGLAGGPSTDTQYF. V is TRBV4-2 and J is TRBJ2-3, with TRBD2 matching 12 bases. Germline CDR1 LGHNA, CDR2 YNFKEQ. V gave up 1 base and J gave up 0 bases; unmatched junction bases: 5. This CDR3 contains 18 residues.

The chain links TRBV15 to TRBJ2-3; TRBD2 agrees at 7 bases. The germline CDR1 and CDR2 sequences are LNHNV and YYDKDF (reference sequence). V gave up 5 bases and J gave up 6 bases; unmatched junction bases: 11. This CDR3 is 15 amino acids long. CDR3 in DNA: TGTGCCACCAGCGGGGGAGGGGACCCGAGGGATACGCAGTATTTT. Translating gives CATSGGGDPRDTQYF.

This clonotype was seen a handful of times. The rearrangement uses TRBV5-1 and TRBJ2-7; perhaps TRBD2 as D (6 bases). Germline V lookup: CDR1 SGHRS, CDR2 YFSETQ. V dropped 4 bases and J dropped 3 bases, with 14 bases sitting between them. There are 14 residues in the CDR3. The CDR3 reads CASSLGLDGYEQYF. The CDR3 DNA is TGCGCCAGCAGCCTGGGACTCGATGGCTACGAGCAGTACTTC.

This chain connects TRBV5-1 to TRBJ2-1; unclear D gene. V was pared by 1 base and J by 0 bases, with 8 bases between. In germline, CDR1 is SGHRS, CDR2 YFSETQ. The CDR3 has 15 amino acids. CDR3 in DNA: TGCGCCAGCAGCTTGAGGCAGTCCTCCTACAATGAGCAGTTCTTC. It encodes CASSLRQSSYNEQFF.

The rearrangement links TRBV6-1 to TRBJ2-1; D is tentatively TRBD1 or TRBD2 (5 bases each). V was trimmed by 2 bases and J by 5 bases, leaving 13 bases between them. The CDR3 length is 15 residues. Germline V gene data show CDR1 as MNHNS and CDR2 as SASEGT. The CDR3, as DNA: TGTGCCAGCAGTGAAAGGGACCCGGAAAACAATGAGCAGTTCTTC. Protein: CASSERDPENNEQFF.

This clonotype was seen a handful of times. The J gene is TRBJ2-1, the V gene TRBV20-1, with 9 bases fitting TRBD2. Looked up from germline, CDR1 is DFQATT and CDR2 is SNEGSKA (reference sequence). The CDR3 spans 15 residues. The junction had 10 bases not matched to a gene; V was cut back by 6 bases and J by 4 bases. The chain's CDR3 is CSAPGALAGYNEQFF. CDR3 DNA sequence: TGCAGTGCACCCGGTGCACTAGCGGGTTACAATGAGCAGTTCTTC.

This clonotype was found a few times. The V and J genes are TRBV29-1 and TRBJ1-5; 11 positions agree with TRBD1. Trimming cost V 7 bases and J 3 bases; bases outside gene matches: 17. This CDR3 spans 18 amino acids. Germline V gene data show CDR1 as SQVTM and CDR2 as ANQGSEA. The CDR3 DNA follows: TGCAGCGACGAGGGTAGGACAGGGGGCGATTTCTCCAATCAGCCCCAGCATTTT. Translated, it gives CSDEGRTGGDFSNQPQHF.

This clonotype was recorded a few times. This chain uses TRBV5-4 with TRBJ2-3; D gene uncertain. Germline values: CDR1 SGHNT, CDR2 YYREEE (reference sequence). V shed 4 bases and J shed 3 bases, with 12 bases lying between them. The CDR3 length is 14 residues. This CDR3 is CASSLRMGTDTQYF. CDR3 coding DNA: TGTGCCAGCAGCCTGCGGATGGGGACAGATACGCAGTATTTT.

This clonotype was seen more than once but under ten times. The gene calls are TRBV25-1 and TRBJ2-7, with a possible D match to TRBD1 (6 bases). Germline V gene lookup returns CDR1 MGHDK and CDR2 SYGVNS. V dropped 3 bases and J dropped 1 base, with 10 bases sitting between them. This CDR3 has 14 amino acids. CDR3 amino acids: CASSDPGQSYEQYF. The CDR3 nucleotides read TGTGCCAGCAGTGACCCTGGACAGTCCTACGAGCAGTACTTC.

The chain uses TRBV20-1 and TRBJ1-1; D not resolved. Per germline, CDR1 DFQATT and CDR2 SNEGSKA (reference sequence). The CDR3 spans 12 residues. Between the trimmed V and J ends, which lost 6 bases and 1 base, there was a span of 9 bases. The CDR3 bases are TGCAGTGCCACGTGGGCGAACACTGAAGCTTTCTTT. Residues: CSATWANTEAFF.

The chain carries TRBV5-1 and TRBJ1-2; 9 positions agree with TRBD1. Germline V gene data show CDR1 as SGHRS and CDR2 as YFSETQ. The V and J ends lost 4 bases and 2 bases, in that order; junction bases with no gene match: 6. This CDR3 is built from 15 residues. The CDR3 reads CASSAGQGTNYGYTF. CDR3 bases: TGCGCCAGCAGCGCTGGACAGGGGACCAACTATGGCTACACCTTC.

This clonotype was observed a handful of times. The chain combines TRBV20-1 with TRBJ2-6, with 9 bases lining up with TRBD2. Looked up from germline, CDR1 is DFQATT and CDR2 is SNEGSKA (reference sequence). The CDR3 contains 18 residues. V lost 4 bases and J lost 0; bases outside the gene matches: 10. CDR3 coding DNA: TGCAGTGCTACAAAAAATAGCGGGAGCTACTCTGGGGCCAACGTCCTGACTTTC. Translated, it gives CSATKNSGSYSGANVLTF.

J is TRBJ1-6 and V is TRBV4-2, with D unresolved. This CDR3 is 15 amino acids long. The V and J ends lost 0 bases and 4 bases respectively, with 7 bases between them. Germline V lookup: CDR1 LGHNA, CDR2 YNFKEQ. The CDR3 DNA sequence: TGTGCCAGCAGCCAAGATTCGGGGTATAATTCACCCCTCCACTTT. It codes for CASSQDSGYNSPLHF.